These 13 T cell receptor beta chains were all obtained from the same sample, sequenced in a study of shared clonotypes between healthy human individuals. The protocol was immunoSEQ multiplex PCR, while the TCRdb copy is restricted to in-frame clones and leaves out a portion. The sample includes roughly 2,500,000 clones, 93% of them seen just once. Material for sequencing was naive CD4+ T cells from PBMCs. Subset specified: CD45RA+ positively selected. These receptors were taken from a man younger than 35 in good health. Some clones in this sample may be carry-over from other donors' samples.

About this clone itself: The identical CDR3 is also encoded by other nucleotide sequences in the sample. This chain uses TRBV5-1 with TRBJ1-4; 10 positions match TRBD1. Germline CDR1 reads SGHRS; CDR2 reads YFSETQ. This CDR3 region has 15 residues. V was pared by 0 bases and J by 8 bases, with 4 bases of the junction left unmatched. The CDR3 reads CASSLAGTGEEKLFF. DNA of the CDR3: TGCGCCAGCAGCTTGGCCGGGACAGGGGAGGAAAAACTGTTTTTT. The variable domain in full, completed from reference TRBV5-1 and TRBJ1-4, reads KAGVTQTPRYLIKTRGQQVTLSCSPISGHRSVSWYQQTPGQGLQFLFEYFSETQRNKGNFPGRFSGRQFSNSRSEMNVSTLELGDSALYLCASSLAGTGEEKLFFGSGTQLSVL.

This clone has just a few counts. Additional DNA sequences in this sample encode the identical CDR3. CDR3 loop: CSARGAFF. CDR3 in DNA: TGCAGTGCTAGAGGGGCTTTCTTT. The V call is TRBV20-1, the J call TRBJ1-1; D gene unclear. This CDR3 spans 8 amino acids. V lost 1 base, J lost 11 bases, and 2 bases lay in between. Per the germline V gene, CDR1 is DFQATT and CDR2 is SNEGSKA (reference sequence).

V is TRBV11-2 and J is TRBJ1-5; perhaps TRBD1 as D (6 bases). Trimming left V 0 bases short and J 9 bases short, with 18 bases between. Germline V gives CDR1 SGHAT, CDR2 FQNNGV. CDR3 length: 16 amino acids. Here the CDR3 reads CASSLDLAGVKGPQHF. CDR3 sequence (DNA): TGTGCCAGCAGCTTAGATTTGGCAGGGGTAAAGGGGCCCCAGCATTTT. Using reference TRBV11-2 and TRBJ1-5 for the parts outside the CDR3, the full variable domain is EAGVAQSPRYKIIEKRQSVAFWCNPISGHATLYWYQQILGQGPKLLIQFQNNGVVDDSQLPKDRFSAERLKGVDSTLKIQPAKLEDSAVYLCASSLDLAGVKGPQHFGDGTRLSIL.

The chain recombines TRBV7-8 with TRBJ2-5; 15 bases are a match to TRBD2. This CDR3 region has 18 residues. CDR1 and CDR2 (germline): SGHVS, FQNEAQ. With 5 bases clipped from V and 1 base from J, the junction kept 8 bases outside the gene matches. CDR3 in amino acids: CASSIGLAGGRGQETQYF. CDR3 coding DNA: TGTGCCAGCAGCATTGGACTAGCGGGAGGGAGGGGCCAAGAGACCCAGTACTTC. The whole variable domain, filled in from reference TRBV7-8 and TRBJ2-5, reads GAGVSQSPRYKVAKRGQDVALRCDPISGHVSLFWYQQALGQGPEFLTYFQNEAQLDKSGLPSDRFFAERPEGSVSTLKIQRTQQEDSAVYLCASSIGLAGGRGQETQYFGPGTRLLVL.

CDR3 nucleotide sequence: TGTGCCAGCAACAGTTTCTCCTACAATGAGCAGTTCTTC. Protein sequence: CASNSFSYNEQFF. The genes are TRBV28 and TRBJ2-1; D gene unclear. The germline V gene encodes CDR1 MDHEN and CDR2 SYDVKM. There are 13 residues in the CDR3. Between the trimmed V and J ends, which lost 7 bases and 0 bases, there was a span of 7 bases.

The chain uses TRBV7-6 and TRBJ1-1, with D unresolved. V was pared by 8 bases and J by 1 base, with 11 bases between. The CDR3 extends over 13 amino acids. The germline CDR1 and CDR2 sequences are SGHVS and FNYEAQ. The CDR3 DNA follows: TGTGCCAGCCGCAAGACTGAGAACACTGAAGCTTTCTTT. Translation gives CASRKTENTEAFF. Full variable domain (rest looked up from reference TRBV7-6 and TRBJ1-1): GAGVSQSPRYKVTKRGQDVALRCDPISGHVSLYWYRQALGQGPEFLTYFNYEAQQDKSGLPNDRFSAERPEGSISTLTIQRTEQRDSAMYRCASRKTENTEAFFGQGTRLTVV.

This chain connects TRBV5-1 to TRBJ2-3, with a possible D match to TRBD1 (5 bases). The V gene lost 4 bases and the J gene lost 2 bases, with 14 bases spanning the gap. Germline V gene lookup returns CDR1 SGHRS and CDR2 YFSETQ. This CDR3 contains 15 residues. The CDR3 bases are TGCGCCAGCAGCGGCAGGACAACCCCCACAGATACGCAGTATTTT. Amino acid sequence: CASSGRTTPTDTQYF. The full variable domain, in which reference TRBV5-1 and TRBJ2-3 provide the parts outside the CDR3, is KAGVTQTPRYLIKTRGQQVTLSCSPISGHRSVSWYQQTPGQGLQFLFEYFSETQRNKGNFPGRFSGRQFSNSRSEMNVSTLELGDSALYLCASSGRTTPTDTQYFGPGTRLTVL.

The CDR3 nucleotides read TGTGCCAGCAGCCTTCCCCGGGACTCCTACAATGAGCAGTTCTTC. Its translation is CASSLPRDSYNEQFF. The rearrangement joins TRBV9 to TRBJ2-1; a possible D gene is TRBD2 (5 bases). Germline V CDR1 and CDR2: SGDLS, YYNGEE. Trimming removed 4 bases at V and 0 bases at J, with 11 bases between. The CDR3 runs to 15 residues.

In the case of this clone: Other DNA sequences of this sample code for an identical CDR3. The V and J genes are TRBV19 and TRBJ1-2; 7 positions match TRBD1. This CDR3 has 14 residues. Germline trimming cut 4 bases from V and 4 bases from J; bases unmatched to any gene: 6. Germline CDR1 is LNHDA and CDR2 is SQIVND (reference sequence). The CDR3 loop reads CASSTRQGTYGYTF. The CDR3 bases are TGTGCCAGTAGTACACGACAGGGAACCTATGGCTACACCTTC.

V gene TRBV5-1 combines with J gene TRBJ2-6, with a weak D call TRBD1 (5 bases). V lost 0 bases, J lost 0 bases, and 10 bases lay in between. Germline-derived CDR1 and CDR2 are SGHRS and YFSETQ. CDR3 length: 17 amino acids. CDR3 DNA: TGCGCCAGCAGCTTGGGGGGCGTGTCCTCTGGGGCCAACGTCCTGACTTTC. Protein sequence: CASSLGGVSSGANVLTF. The variable domain in full, completed from reference TRBV5-1 and TRBJ2-6, reads KAGVTQTPRYLIKTRGQQVTLSCSPISGHRSVSWYQQTPGQGLQFLFEYFSETQRNKGNFPGRFSGRQFSNSRSEMNVSTLELGDSALYLCASSLGGVSSGANVLTFGAGSRLTVL.

The chain joins TRBV9 to TRBJ2-7; D tentatively reads TRBD1 or TRBD2 (6 bases each). Germline lookup yields CDR1 SGDLS and CDR2 YYNGEE. This CDR3 spans 16 amino acids. The V end lost 0 bases, the J end lost 4 bases, and 17 bases lay between the germline ends. The CDR3 loop reads CASSVAERGRLYEQYF. The CDR3 bases are TGTGCCAGCAGCGTAGCTGAACGGGGGCGGTTGTACGAGCAGTACTTC.

The genes are TRBV11-3 and TRBJ2-2; D is uncertain. CDR3 length: 15 residues. V was shortened by 4 bases and J by 5 bases, with 14 bases between the two germline ends. Germline lookup yields CDR1 SGHNT and CDR2 YENEEA. CDR3 region: CASSSGGVETGELFF. The CDR3 region has the DNA TGTGCCAGCAGCTCCGGCGGAGTAGAAACCGGGGAGCTGTTTTTT.

This sequence joins TRBV30 and TRBJ1-1; D remains unclear. Germline CDR1 reads GTSNPN; CDR2 reads SVGIG (reference sequence). The CDR3 has 13 residues. The ends were cut back, 5 bases at V and 0 bases at J, with 10 bases in the middle. CDR3 in amino acids: CAWGLRVNTEAFF. The CDR3 nucleotides are TGTGCCTGGGGGCTAAGGGTGAACACTGAAGCTTTCTTT.